This section outlines one T cell receptor beta chain sequence together with its context. Its antigen is unidentified. When more than 9 days of culture had elapsed, CD4+ T cells were isolated. Confirmation by PCR established that the person had SARS-CoV-2 infection between March and December 2020. Two-dose vaccination with either BNT162b2 or mRNA-1273 was given to the participants. The data were taken from a study of vaccination effects on CD4 cells after COVID-19. Study details: Sampling occurred a median 72 days post second dose, range 14 to 241.

CDR3 length: 11 residues. V lost 8 bases to trimming and J lost 2 bases, with 6 bases between them. Germline assignment: CDR1 MNHEY and CDR2 SVGAGI. Measured with immunoSEQ multiplex PCR; TCRdb has only the in-frame clones, and not every one. The table has some 46,000 clones, about 80% seen once. Specimen: CD4+ T cells from PBMCs cultured without peptide, collected after COVID-19 vaccination. This TCR derives from a human donor who had a prior SARS-CoV-2 infection. The chain links TRBV6-5 to TRBJ1-2, with unresolved D. CDR3 sequence: CASGSNYGYTF. CDR3 coding DNA: TGTGCCAGCGGTTCCAACTATGGCTACACCTTC.